The clone carrying this T cell receptor beta chain was found many times. Looked up from germline, CDR1 is SGHTA and CDR2 is FQGNSA. Trimming shortened V by 2 bases and J by 2 bases, and 12 bases separated the two germline ends. There are 15 residues in the CDR3. These data originate in a study of T-cell reconstitution after alpha-beta-depleted transplantation in children. Construction of the TCRbeta library involved unique molecular identifiers. TCRdb reprocessed the PCR reads via MiXCR and lists one record per CDR3 protein. Of about 400,000 distinct CDR3 sequences in the sample, about 14% were seen once.

The sequence was collected from a human donor who donated a stem cell graft to a child with Fanconi anemia. The sequencing here drew on PBMCs, taken from the stem cell graft. The chain links TRBV7-2 to TRBJ2-5; no reliable D call. Here the CDR3 reads CASSLQAGSQETQYF. CDR3 nucleotides: TGTGCCAGCAGCTTACAGGCCGGCAGTCAAGAGACCCAGTACTTC. Filled out from reference TRBV7-2 and TRBJ2-5, the complete variable domain reads GAGVSQSPSNKVTEKGKDVELRCDPISGHTALYWYRQSLGQGLEFLIYFQGNSAPDKSGLPSDRFSAERTGGSVSTLTIQRTQQEDSAVYLCASSLQAGSQETQYFGPGTRLLVL.